This TCR beta chain was sequenced during a study of CD8 T cells in Susac syndrome. RNA amounts of 0.5 to 1 ug underwent reverse transcription with random hexamers. Multiplex PCR with immunoSEQ amplified the TCR beta CDR3 across 54 Vbeta and 13 Jbeta. One entry per CDR3 protein results from TCRdb running MiXCR on the immunoSEQ multiplex PCR reads. The data show a few hundred thousand distinct CDR3 sequences, with 95% seen just once and roughly 0.1% held by the top ten. The CDR3 contains 14 residues. V shed 4 bases, J shed 6 bases, and the junction held 10 bases outside the gene matches. Germline lookup yields CDR1 SQVTM and CDR2 ANQGSEA. From blood CD8+ and CD4+ T cells, TCR beta sequences were generated. The multiple sclerosis control group comprised treatment-naive patients with stable or active relapsing-remitting disease.

The sample was CD4+ T cells from PBMCs. This chain joins TRBV29-1 and TRBJ2-5; 8 nucleotides align to TRBD1. This TCR was recovered from a human donor with multiple sclerosis. Here the CDR3 DNA reads TGCAGCGTTGCGAAATCGGACAGGGTTAAGACCCAGTACTTC. It encodes CSVAKSDRVKTQYF.